This TCR beta chain originates from a study of cytomegalovirus exposure and HLA in healthy donors. Study as a whole: The roughly 120 million unique TCR beta sequences, from roughly 170 million T cells, were found by an earlier analysis. General study results and limits: Later genetic work tied a missense DCLRE1C variant to beta-chain V and J trimming. Researchers reported in a later analysis that common viral pathogens appeared linked to several top clusters. In vitro assays verified that three CMV-associated chains recognized CMV antigens specifically.

The PCR ran on 60 Vbeta and 13 Jbeta primers. Clones were sequenced by immunoSEQ multiplex PCR, and TCRdb holds only the in-frame ones, with some missing. This listing includes 90,000 to 130,000 clones. Germline values: CDR1 SQVTM, CDR2 ANQGSEA. Trimming took 3 bases from V and 11 from J; bases not matched to a gene: 4. This CDR3 comprises 11 residues. On this clone: Its antigen remains unknown.

The sequenced material came from PBMCs. V is TRBV29-1 and J is TRBJ1-1; 9 bases map to TRBD1. The sequence was collected from a man between 25 and 39 years old in good health and CMV-seronegative. The CDR3 protein is CSVESTGGAFF. CDR3 bases: TGCAGCGTTGAGTCGACAGGGGGTGCTTTCTTT. Filled out from reference TRBV29-1 and TRBJ1-1, the complete variable domain reads SAVISQKPSRDICQRGTSLTIQCQVDSQVTMMFWYRQQPGQSLTLIATANQGSEATYESGFVIDKFPISRPNLTFSTLTVSNMSPEDSSIYLCSVESTGGAFFGQGTRLTVV.